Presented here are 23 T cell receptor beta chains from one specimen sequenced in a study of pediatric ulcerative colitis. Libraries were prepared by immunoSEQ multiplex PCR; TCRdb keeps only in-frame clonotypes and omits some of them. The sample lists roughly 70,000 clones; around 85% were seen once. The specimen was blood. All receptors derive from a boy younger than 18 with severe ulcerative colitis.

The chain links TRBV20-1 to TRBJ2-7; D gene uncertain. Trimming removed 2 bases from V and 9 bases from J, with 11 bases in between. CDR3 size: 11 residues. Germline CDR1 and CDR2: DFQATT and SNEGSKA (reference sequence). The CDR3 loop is CSARTVLGQYF. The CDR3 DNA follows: TGCAGTGCTAGAACGGTTCTTGGGCAGTACTTC.

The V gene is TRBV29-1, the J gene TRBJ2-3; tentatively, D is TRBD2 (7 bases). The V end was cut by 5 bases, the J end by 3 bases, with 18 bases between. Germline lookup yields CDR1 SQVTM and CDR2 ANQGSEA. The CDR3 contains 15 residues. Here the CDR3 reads CSVHGMGGATDTQYF. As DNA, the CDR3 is TGCAGCGTTCATGGGATGGGGGGGGCGACAGATACGCAGTATTTT.

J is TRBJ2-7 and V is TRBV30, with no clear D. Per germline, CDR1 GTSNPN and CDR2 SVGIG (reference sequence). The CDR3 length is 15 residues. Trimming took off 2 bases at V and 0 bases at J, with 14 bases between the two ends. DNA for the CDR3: TGTGCCTGGAGTTTCGCCGGTTGGGGCTCCTACGAGCAGTACTTC. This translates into CAWSFAGWGSYEQYF.

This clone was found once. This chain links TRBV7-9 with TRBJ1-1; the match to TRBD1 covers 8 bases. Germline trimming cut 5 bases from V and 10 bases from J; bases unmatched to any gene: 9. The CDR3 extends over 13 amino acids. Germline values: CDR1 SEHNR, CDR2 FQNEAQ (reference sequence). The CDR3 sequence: CASSPTGDFRAFF. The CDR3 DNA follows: TGTGCCAGCAGCCCGACAGGGGATTTCAGAGCTTTCTTT.

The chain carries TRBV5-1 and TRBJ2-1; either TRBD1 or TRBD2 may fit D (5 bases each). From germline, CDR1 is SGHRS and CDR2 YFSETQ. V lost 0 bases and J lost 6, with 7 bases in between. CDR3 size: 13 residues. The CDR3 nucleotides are TGCGCCAGCAGCTTGGTTGGGGGCAATGAGCAGTTCTTC. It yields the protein CASSLVGGNEQFF.

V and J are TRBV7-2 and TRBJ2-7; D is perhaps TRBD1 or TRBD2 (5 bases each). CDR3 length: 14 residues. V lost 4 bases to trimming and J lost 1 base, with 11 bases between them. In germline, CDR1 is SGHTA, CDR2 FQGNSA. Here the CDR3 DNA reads TGTGCCAGCAGCTCTGGGGGTGGATCCTACGAGCAGTACTTC. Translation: CASSSGGGSYEQYF. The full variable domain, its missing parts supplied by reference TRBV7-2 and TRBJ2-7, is GAGVSQSPSNKVTEKGKDVELRCDPISGHTALYWYRQSLGQGLEFLIYFQGNSAPDKSGLPSDRFSAERTGGSVSTLTIQRTQQEDSAVYLCASSSGGGSYEQYFGPGTRLTVT.

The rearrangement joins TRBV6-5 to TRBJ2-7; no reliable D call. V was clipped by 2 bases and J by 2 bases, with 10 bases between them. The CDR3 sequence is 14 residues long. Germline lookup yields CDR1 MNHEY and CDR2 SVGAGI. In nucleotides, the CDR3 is TGTGCCAGCAGTTACGAGCTGGGTACCTACGAGCAGTACTTC. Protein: CASSYELGTYEQYF.

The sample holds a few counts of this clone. The DNA of the CDR3 is TGTGCCAGCAGTCCTGCTGGCCAGAGCCATCAGCCCCAGCATTTT. Amino acids: CASSPAGQSHQPQHF. The chain has TRBV2 and TRBJ1-5; D ambiguous. The CDR3 length is 15 residues. V lost 5 bases and J lost 5, with 16 bases in between. The V gene's germline CDR1 is SNHLY and CDR2 FYNNEI. Supplemented by reference TRBV2 and TRBJ1-5, the full variable domain reads EPEVTQTPSHQVTQMGQEVILRCVPISNHLYFYWYRQILGQKVEFLVSFYNNEISEKSEIFDDQFSVERPDGSNFTLKIRSTKLEDSAMYFCASSPAGQSHQPQHFGDGTRLSIL.

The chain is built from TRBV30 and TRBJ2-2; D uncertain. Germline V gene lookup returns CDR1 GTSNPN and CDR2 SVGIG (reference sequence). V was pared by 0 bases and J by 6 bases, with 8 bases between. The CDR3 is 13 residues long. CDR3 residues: CAWSVFGAGELFF. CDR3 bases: TGTGCCTGGAGTGTATTTGGGGCCGGGGAGCTGTTTTTT.

DNA for the CDR3: TGTGCCAGCAGCCCGTCACAGGGAGGTCAGCCCCAGCATTTT. Amino acid sequence: CASSPSQGGQPQHF. The chain employs TRBV7-2 and TRBJ1-5; tentatively, D is TRBD1 (6 bases). Germline CDR1 is SGHTA and CDR2 is FQGNSA. The V end was cut by 5 bases, the J end by 6 bases, with 14 bases between. This CDR3 is built from 14 residues.

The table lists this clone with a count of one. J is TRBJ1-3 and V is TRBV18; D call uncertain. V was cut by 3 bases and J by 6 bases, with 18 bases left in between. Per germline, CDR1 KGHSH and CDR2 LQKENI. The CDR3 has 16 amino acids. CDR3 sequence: CASSPASPLLQNTIYF. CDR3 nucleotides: TGTGCCAGCTCACCGGCATCGCCGCTTCTTCAAAACACCATATATTTT. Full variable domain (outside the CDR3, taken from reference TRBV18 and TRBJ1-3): NAGVMQNPRHLVRRRGQEARLRCSPMKGHSHVYWYRQLPEEGLKFMVYLQKENIIDESGMPKERFSAEFPKEGPSILRIQQVVRGDSAAYFCASSPASPLLQNTIYFGEGSWLTVV.

DNA for the CDR3: TGTGCCAGCAGAACCGGGACACTAGGATCCTACGAGCAGTACTTC. Its protein product is CASRTGTLGSYEQYF. The chain uses TRBV7-2 and TRBJ2-7; D possibly corresponds to TRBD1 (6 bases). The germline V gene encodes CDR1 SGHTA and CDR2 FQGNSA. The CDR3 runs to 15 residues. Between the trimmed V and J ends, which lost 6 bases and 1 base, there was a span of 16 bases.

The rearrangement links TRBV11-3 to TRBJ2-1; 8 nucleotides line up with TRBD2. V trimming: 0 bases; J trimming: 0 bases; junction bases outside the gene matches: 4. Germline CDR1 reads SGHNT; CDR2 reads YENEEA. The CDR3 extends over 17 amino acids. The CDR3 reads CASSLELAGSSYNEQFF. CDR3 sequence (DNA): TGTGCCAGCAGCTTAGAGCTAGCGGGTAGCTCCTACAATGAGCAGTTCTTC. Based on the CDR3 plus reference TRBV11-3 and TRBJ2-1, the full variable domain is EAGVVQSPRYKIIEKKQPVAFWCNPISGHNTLYWYLQNLGQGPELLIRYENEEAVDDSQLPKDRFSAERLKGVDSTLKIQPAELGDSAVYLCASSLELAGSSYNEQFFGPGTRLTVL.

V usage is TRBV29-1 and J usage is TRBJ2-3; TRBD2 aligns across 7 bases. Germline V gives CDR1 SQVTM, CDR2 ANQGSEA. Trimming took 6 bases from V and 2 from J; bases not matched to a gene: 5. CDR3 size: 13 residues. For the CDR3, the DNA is TGCAGCGTGGGACTACCTCTCACAGATACGCAGTATTTT. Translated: CSVGLPLTDTQYF.

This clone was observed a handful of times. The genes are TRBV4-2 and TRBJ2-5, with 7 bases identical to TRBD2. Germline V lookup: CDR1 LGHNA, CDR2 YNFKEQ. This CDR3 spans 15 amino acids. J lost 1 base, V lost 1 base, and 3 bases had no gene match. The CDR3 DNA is TGTGCCAGCAGCCAAGGGGGCGGGGGCCAAGAGACCCAGTACTTC. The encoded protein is CASSQGGGGQETQYF.

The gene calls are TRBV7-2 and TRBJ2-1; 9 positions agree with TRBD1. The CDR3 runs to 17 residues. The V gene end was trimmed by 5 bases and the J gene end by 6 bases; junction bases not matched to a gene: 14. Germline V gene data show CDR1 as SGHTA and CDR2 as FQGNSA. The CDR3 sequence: CASSVGTGRIRFNEQFF. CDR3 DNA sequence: TGTGCCAGCAGCGTCGGGACAGGGAGAATACGGTTCAATGAGCAGTTCTTC.

CDR3 bases: TGCGCCAGCAGCTTGGATGGGGACCGTAATCAGCCCCAGCATTTT. Translation: CASSLDGDRNQPQHF. The chain has TRBV5-1 and TRBJ1-5, with a weak D call TRBD1 (5 bases). The V gene's germline CDR1 is SGHRS and CDR2 YFSETQ. The length of the CDR3 is 15 residues. V was trimmed by 0 bases and J by 4 bases, leaving 11 bases between them.

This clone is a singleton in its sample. This chain's CDR3 is CASSLPGGYNEQFF. The DNA of the CDR3 is TGTGCCAGCAGCTTACCGGGGGGGTACAATGAGCAGTTCTTC. This chain uses TRBV11-1 with TRBJ2-1; 8 bases match TRBD2. J gave up 4 bases and V 2 bases, and 1 base lay outside the gene matches. The germline gives CDR1 SGHAT, CDR2 FQDESV (reference sequence). The CDR3 totals 14 residues.

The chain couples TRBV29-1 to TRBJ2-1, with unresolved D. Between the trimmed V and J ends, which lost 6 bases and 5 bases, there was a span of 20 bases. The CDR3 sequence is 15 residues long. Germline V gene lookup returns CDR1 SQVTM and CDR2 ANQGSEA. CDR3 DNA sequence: TGCAGCGTGCTTGTCCCGGACGGCCGTCACAATGAGCAGTTCTTC. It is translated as CSVLVPDGRHNEQFF.

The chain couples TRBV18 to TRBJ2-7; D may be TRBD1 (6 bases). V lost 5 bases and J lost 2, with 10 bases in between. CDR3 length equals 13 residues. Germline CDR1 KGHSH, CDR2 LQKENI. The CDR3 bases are TGTGCCAGCTCAGCCGGGACAACCTACGAGCAGTACTTC. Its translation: CASSAGTTYEQYF.

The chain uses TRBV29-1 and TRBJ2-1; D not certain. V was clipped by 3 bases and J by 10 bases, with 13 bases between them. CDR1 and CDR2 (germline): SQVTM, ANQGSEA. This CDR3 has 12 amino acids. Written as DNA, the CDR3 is TGCAGCGTTGATGGTGCGCTAATGGAGCAGTTCTTC. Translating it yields CSVDGALMEQFF.

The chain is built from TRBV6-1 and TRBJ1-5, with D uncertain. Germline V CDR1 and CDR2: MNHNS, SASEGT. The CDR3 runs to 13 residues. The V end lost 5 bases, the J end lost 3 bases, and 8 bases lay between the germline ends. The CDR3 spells CASSRDFNQPQHF. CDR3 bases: TGTGCCAGCAGTAGAGATTTCAATCAGCCCCAGCATTTT.

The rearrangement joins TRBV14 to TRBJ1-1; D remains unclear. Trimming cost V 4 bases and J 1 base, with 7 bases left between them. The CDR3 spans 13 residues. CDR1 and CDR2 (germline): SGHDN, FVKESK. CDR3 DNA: TGTGCCAGCAGCCGAGATTGGAACACTGAAGCTTTCTTT. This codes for CASSRDWNTEAFF.